Sequencing of this TCR beta chain was carried out in a study of cytomegalovirus exposure and HLA in healthy donors. Study overall: Of several hundred genotyped donors, 80% to 85% grouped in the Caucasian-associated ancestry cluster.

Germline V gene data show CDR1 as DFQATT and CDR2 as SNEGSKA (reference sequence). Trimming removed 6 bases at V and 3 bases at J, with 9 bases between. CDR3 length: 11 amino acids. To note about this clone: What it binds is not known.

Findings of the study overall: An ancestry cluster, one associated with Asian ancestry, reportedly showed fewer N-insertions than the approximately 660-donor mean in a later analysis. Reported results showed that the classifier diagnosed cytomegalovirus status with high specificity and sensitivity. Based on reports, TCR beta sequences accurately predicted HLA-A and HLA-B alleles for most subjects.

PCR amplification relied on 60 Vbeta primers (plus 13 Jbeta primers). Produced via immunoSEQ multiplex PCR; TCRdb's table is partial and in-frame only. The sample has some 210,000 clones, around four fifths seen once. What was sequenced was PBMCs. The clonotype originates from a male donor in good health and CMV-seronegative. The gene calls are TRBV20-1 and TRBJ2-7; no definite D call. The CDR3 sequence is CSAGSDYEQYF. CDR3 DNA sequence: TGCAGTGCCGGGTCCGACTACGAGCAGTACTTC.